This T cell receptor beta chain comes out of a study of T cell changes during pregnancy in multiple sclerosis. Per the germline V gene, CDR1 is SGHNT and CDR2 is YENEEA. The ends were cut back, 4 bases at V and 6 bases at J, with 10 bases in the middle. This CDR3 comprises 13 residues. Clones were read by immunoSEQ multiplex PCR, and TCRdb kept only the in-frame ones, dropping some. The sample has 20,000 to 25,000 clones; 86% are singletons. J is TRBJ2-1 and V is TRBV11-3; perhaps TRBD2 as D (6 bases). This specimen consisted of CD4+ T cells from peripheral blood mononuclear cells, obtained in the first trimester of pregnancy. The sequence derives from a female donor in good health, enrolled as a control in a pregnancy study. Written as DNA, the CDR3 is TGTGCCAGCAGCTCATTGGAGGGCAATGAGCAGTTCTTC. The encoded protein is CASSSLEGNEQFF.